This T cell receptor (beta chain) originates from a study of blood T cell repertoires in COVID-19. Two negative PCRs, clearance, or symptom resolution had been documented for recovered Cohort 3 donors. Data came from immunoSEQ multiplex PCR; TCRdb stores just in-frame clones and leaves some out. The sample consists of about 160,000 clones, around 87% of them appearing once. This CDR3 has 15 residues. Looked up from germline, CDR1 is SGHNT and CDR2 is YENEEA. V lost 2 bases, J lost 5 bases, and 6 bases stayed unmatched. The V gene is TRBV11-3, the J gene TRBJ2-1; 7 positions match TRBD1. Sequences were obtained from PBMCs or T cells enriched from blood (not recorded which). This clonotype originated in a woman between 50 and 59 years old who had recovered from COVID-19. The CDR3 sequence: CASSLRGQVNNEQFF. The CDR3 DNA is TGTGCCAGCAGCTTAAGGGGGCAGGTCAACAATGAGCAGTTCTTC. The full variable domain, rest sourced from reference TRBV11-3 and TRBJ2-1, is EAGVVQSPRYKIIEKKQPVAFWCNPISGHNTLYWYLQNLGQGPELLIRYENEEAVDDSQLPKDRFSAERLKGVDSTLKIQPAELGDSAVYLCASSLRGQVNNEQFFGPGTRLTVL.